A single sample gave rise to the 20 T cell receptor beta chains below, sequenced in a study of memory CD4+ T cells and cytomegalovirus serostatus. Single viable CD3+CD4+CD8-CD45RO+ cells were sorted as the memory CD4+ T cells. The protocol was immunoSEQ multiplex PCR, while the TCRdb copy is restricted to in-frame clones and leaves out a portion. The data hold about 41,000 clones, with around 79% observed a single time. Sequenced sample: memory CD4+ T cells from blood. These receptors all come from an adult in good health and CMV-seronegative.

This clone was detected a few times. The rearrangement links TRBV14 to TRBJ2-5; D gene unclear. Germline V gives CDR1 SGHDN, CDR2 FVKESK. Trimming took off 1 base at V and 3 bases at J, with 9 bases between the two ends. The CDR3 covers 14 residues. CDR3 DNA: TGTGCCAGCAGCCAAGGTCACTATAAAGAGACCCAGTACTTC. Translated: CASSQGHYKETQYF.

CDR3 residues: CASSVSSGSYNEQFF. CDR3 nucleotide sequence: TGTGCCAGCAGCGTAAGCTCAGGCTCCTACAATGAGCAGTTCTTC. The chain combines TRBV9 with TRBJ2-1; the D is unclear. The CDR3 extends over 15 amino acids. Germline CDR1 is SGDLS and CDR2 is YYNGEE. The ends were cut back, 1 base at V and 0 bases at J, with 8 bases in the middle.

The CDR3 is CASSEMSGGGTFGTEAFF. DNA for the CDR3: TGTGCCAGCAGTGAGATGTCAGGGGGGGGCACTTTCGGCACTGAAGCTTTCTTT. This chain uses TRBV6-1 with TRBJ1-1; 7 nucleotides match TRBD1. V lost 3 bases, J lost 4 bases, and 17 bases stayed unmatched. Germline CDR1 is MNHNS and CDR2 is SASEGT. This CDR3 has 18 amino acids.

The chain employs TRBV18 and TRBJ2-5, with no clear D. Trimming took 6 bases from V and 0 from J, leaving 11 bases between them. Per the germline V gene, CDR1 is KGHSH and CDR2 is LQKENI. This CDR3 spans 14 amino acids. The CDR3 loop is CASSYGRDQETQYF. For the CDR3, the DNA is TGTGCCAGCTCTTACGGACGGGACCAAGAGACCCAGTACTTC.

There are a few counts of this clone. This sequence joins TRBV19 and TRBJ1-1; possibly TRBD1 for D (5 bases). V lost 9 bases, J lost 4 bases, and 15 bases lay in between. Germline CDR1 is LNHDA and CDR2 is SQIVND (reference sequence). The CDR3 loop spans 13 amino acids. Here the CDR3 DNA reads TGTGCCAGCGCCTCGGGGGTGGGCACTGAAGCTTTCTTT. Translating it yields CASASGVGTEAFF. The full variable domain, with the rest looked up from reference TRBV19 and TRBJ1-1, is DGGITQSPKYLFRKEGQNVTLSCEQNLNHDAMYWYRQDPGQGLRLIYYSQIVNDFQKGDIAEGYSVSREKKESFPLTVTSAQKNPTAFYLCASASGVGTEAFFGQGTRLTVV.

The chain combines TRBV11-2 with TRBJ2-7; no definite D call. The CDR3 length is 12 residues. Germline V gene sequence: CDR1 SGHAT, CDR2 FQNNGV. The germline V and J ends were trimmed by 5 bases and 5 bases, with 10 bases remaining between them. Here the CDR3 DNA reads TGTGCCAGCAGCCTATTGTGGGACGAGCAGTACTTC. Protein sequence: CASSLLWDEQYF.

This clone was seen once. The chain has TRBV25-1 and TRBJ2-7; 12 nucleotides line up with TRBD1. Germline values: CDR1 MGHDK, CDR2 SYGVNS. V lost 1 base to trimming and J lost 2 bases; unmatched junction nucleotides: 6. The CDR3 runs 17 residues. The CDR3, as DNA: TGTGCCAGCAGTGAATGGGAGGGACAGGGGGCAGCCTACGAGCAGTACTTC. This translates into CASSEWEGQGAAYEQYF.

The chain links TRBV19 to TRBJ1-1; D remains ambiguous. Trimming left V 5 bases short and J 7 bases short, with 8 bases between. The CDR3 totals 11 residues. Germline CDR1 LNHDA, CDR2 SQIVND (reference sequence). The DNA of the CDR3 is TGTGCCAGTAGTCTACAGCGTGAAGCTTTCTTT. Its protein is CASSLQREAFF.

This clone has more than one count but fewer than ten. This chain links TRBV20-1 with TRBJ1-1; D not resolved. The CDR3 contains 10 residues. The germline CDR1 and CDR2 sequences are DFQATT and SNEGSKA (reference sequence). Between the trimmed V and J ends, which lost 5 bases and 3 bases, there was a span of 4 bases. CDR3 amino acids: CSAGDTEAFF. The CDR3 DNA follows: TGCAGTGCTGGGGACACTGAAGCTTTCTTT.

This clone occurred a few times. The CDR3 DNA follows: TGTGCCAGCAGGTCGACAGGGTCCAGGAATTCACCCCTCCACTTT. Its protein product is CASRSTGSRNSPLHF. The rearrangement links TRBV7-3 to TRBJ1-6; TRBD1 matches at 7 bases. Germline V gene sequence: CDR1 SGHTA, CDR2 FQGTGA. V shed 6 bases and J 7 bases; nucleotides not matched to a gene: 9. CDR3 length equals 15 residues. Full variable domain (remainder filled in from reference TRBV7-3 and TRBJ1-6): GAGVSQTPSNKVTEKGKYVELRCDPISGHTALYWYRQSLGQGPEFLIYFQGTGAADDSGLPNDRFFAVRPEGSVSTLKIQRTERGDSAVYLCASRSTGSRNSPLHFGNGTRLTVT.

This clone was seen a single time. The gene calls are TRBV6-1 and TRBJ1-4; no reliable D call. Trimming left V 3 bases short and J 5 bases short, with 7 bases between. The CDR3 runs to 13 residues. Germline V lookup: CDR1 MNHNS, CDR2 SASEGT. CDR3 nucleotides: TGTGCCAGCAGTGATCGACGAAATGAAAAACTGTTTTTT. Translated, it gives CASSDRRNEKLFF.

This clone has a handful of counts. This chain links TRBV20-1 with TRBJ2-3; 7 bases fit TRBD2. The CDR3 extends over 11 amino acids. V dropped 5 bases and J dropped 10; count of bases not matched to a gene: 6. CDR1 and CDR2 (germline): DFQATT, SNEGSKA (reference sequence). The CDR3 loop is CSAFLADPQYF. CDR3 sequence (DNA): TGCAGTGCTTTCCTAGCGGATCCGCAGTATTTT.

Turning to this clone: A junction end diverges from the germline sequence, so it may reflect a read error. The chain links TRBV5-3 to TRBJ1-2; TRBD1 matches 7 bases. TRBV5-3 counts as an open reading frame of uncertain function. The CDR3 runs 13 residues. The CDR3 nucleotides are TGTGCCAGCAGCTTCGACAGGGACAATGGCTACACCTTC. It is translated as CASSFDRDNGYTF.

The V call is TRBV2, the J call TRBJ1-5, with a possible D match to TRBD1 (6 bases). Germline V gene sequence: CDR1 SNHLY, CDR2 FYNNEI. Trimming removed 5 bases at V and 6 bases at J, with 17 bases between. The CDR3 runs 15 residues. The CDR3 bases are TGTGCCAGCAGTCCTTCTACGGACAGTTTTCAGCCCCAGCATTTT. Translating it yields CASSPSTDSFQPQHF.

The chain couples TRBV11-2 to TRBJ2-7; D perhaps matches TRBD1 (6 bases). CDR1 is SGHAT, CDR2 FQNNGV, per germline. The CDR3 has 15 amino acids. V was pared by 2 bases and J by 0 bases, with 11 bases between. In DNA form, the CDR3 reads TGTGCCAGCAGCTTAAGGGACACCGGCTCCTACGAGCAGTACTTC. Residues: CASSLRDTGSYEQYF.

V is TRBV7-2 and J is TRBJ1-6; D gene ambiguous. CDR1 is SGHTA, CDR2 FQGNSA, per germline. The CDR3 totals 15 residues. V was clipped by 4 bases and J by 14 bases, with 21 bases between them. CDR3 sequence: CASSSTVTPGGALHF. The CDR3, as DNA: TGTGCCAGCAGCTCCACTGTCACCCCCGGTGGGGCCCTCCACTTT.

V usage is TRBV7-2 and J usage is TRBJ2-7; D unresolved. Germline CDR1 and CDR2: SGHTA and FQGNSA. V was clipped by 1 base and J by 6 bases, with 10 bases between them. The CDR3 is 13 amino acids. This CDR3 reads CASSLVGAREQYF. CDR3 coding DNA: TGTGCCAGCAGCTTAGTGGGTGCGCGCGAGCAGTACTTC.

This clone has a handful of counts. The chain links TRBV12-5 to TRBJ1-1; D remains unclear. CDR1 LGHNT and CDR2 FRNRAP come from the germline V gene. Between the trimmed V and J ends, which lost 0 bases and 0 bases, there was a span of 11 bases. The CDR3 runs to 16 residues. The CDR3 DNA reads TGTGCTAGTGGTTTGGTACTGGGGTCCGTGAACACTGAAGCTTTCTTT. Translated, it gives CASGLVLGSVNTEAFF.

This sequence joins TRBV10-3 and TRBJ1-5, with 7 nucleotides matching TRBD1. This CDR3 contains 17 residues. Losses at the gene ends were 6 bases for V and 3 bases for J; bases not matched to a gene: 14. Germline values: CDR1 ENHRY, CDR2 SYGVKD. The CDR3 here is CAISRNPGQFPNQPQHF. CDR3 DNA: TGTGCCATCAGCCGGAACCCGGGACAGTTCCCCAATCAGCCCCAGCATTTT.

The J gene is TRBJ2-5, the V gene TRBV6-6, with D unresolved. With 4 bases removed from V and 4 bases from J, the gap between germline ends came to 16 bases. The CDR3 length is 15 residues. Germline V CDR1 and CDR2: MNHNY, SVGAGI (reference sequence). The CDR3 here is CASSSGPLYGETQYF. DNA of the CDR3: TGTGCCAGCAGTTCAGGACCCCTGTACGGAGAGACCCAGTACTTC.